These 21 T cell receptor beta chains were sequenced from one sample in a study of T cells in Graves' hyperthyroidism and ophthalmopathy. RNA transcripts gave rise to amplified TCR beta CDR3 regions. A set of HTBI primers served as the primers for a first-round RT-PCR of the TCR CDR3. TCRdb itself ran the multiplex PCR reads through MiXCR, one entry per CDR3 protein. The table lists roughly 580,000 distinct CDR3 sequences, approximately 13% of them singletons. Material: blood. The receptors shown here come from a woman in her twenties or thirties with Graves' hyperthyroidism that later progressed to Graves' ophthalmopathy.

J is TRBJ2-7 and V is TRBV3-1; possibly TRBD1 or TRBD2 for D (6 bases each). V was pared by 2 bases and J by 4 bases, with 12 bases between. Germline V gene sequence: CDR1 LGHDT, CDR2 YNNKEL (reference sequence). This CDR3 region has 14 residues. The DNA of the CDR3 is TGTGCCAGCAGCCAACTTCAAGGGGGGTACGAGCAGTACTTC. Its protein product is CASSQLQGGYEQYF.

This clonotype was recorded many times. The chain has TRBV7-2 and TRBJ2-5, with 9 bases aligning to TRBD1. Germline CDR1 and CDR2: SGHTA and FQGNSA. The CDR3 extends over 16 amino acids. V lost 1 base and J lost 5; bases outside the gene matches: 8. The CDR3 loop reads CASSLVGTGNGETQYF. For the CDR3, the DNA is TGTGCCAGCAGCTTAGTGGGGACAGGGAATGGGGAGACCCAGTACTTC.

V is TRBV2 and J is TRBJ2-7; 13 positions match TRBD2. Per the germline V gene, CDR1 is SNHLY and CDR2 is FYNNEI. J was trimmed by 0 bases and V by 3 bases; bases with no gene match: 2. This CDR3 region has 16 residues. CDR3 loop: CASSDGLAGVSYEQYF. Here the CDR3 DNA reads TGTGCCAGCAGTGATGGACTAGCGGGAGTCTCCTACGAGCAGTACTTC.

This clonotype was found a few times. This chain links TRBV7-9 with TRBJ1-5, with 7 bases that match TRBD1. The CDR3 loop spans 14 amino acids. CDR1 and CDR2 from the germline V gene are SEHNR and FQNEAQ (reference sequence). After removal of 4 bases from V and 6 bases from J, the junction contained 6 bases not matched to a gene. CDR3 DNA: TGTGCCAGCAGCTGGGAGGGGGCGGGTCAGCCCCAGCATTTT. Translated, it gives CASSWEGAGQPQHF. Looking up the rest from reference TRBV7-9 and TRBJ1-5 gives the full variable domain: DTGVSQNPRHKITKRGQNVTFRCDPISEHNRLYWYRQTLGQGPEFLTYFQNEAQLEKSRLLSDRFSAERPKGSFSTLEIQRTEQGDSAMYLCASSWEGAGQPQHFGDGTRLSIL.

This clonotype was seen a handful of times. This chain joins TRBV7-2 and TRBJ2-3; D possibly corresponds to TRBD2 (5 bases). The length of the CDR3 is 13 residues. Trimming shortened V by 1 base and J by 13 bases, and 15 bases separated the two germline ends. Germline CDR1 reads SGHTA; CDR2 reads FQGNSA. The DNA of the CDR3 is TGTGCCAGCAGCTTAGTGGACTGGGATCGGGAGTATTTT. Translation: CASSLVDWDREYF.

This clonotype was counted a few times. The J gene is TRBJ2-7, the V gene TRBV30, with a weak D call TRBD1 (6 bases). The germline V gene has CDR1 GTSNPN and CDR2 SVGIG (reference sequence). The CDR3 spans 13 residues. Trimming shortened V by 1 base and J by 2 bases, and 9 bases separated the two germline ends. The CDR3: CAWSGYRAYEQYF. As DNA, the CDR3 is TGTGCCTGGAGTGGATACAGGGCCTACGAGCAGTACTTC.

This clonotype has ten or more counts. The gene calls are TRBV7-2 and TRBJ2-3; D is unresolved. Trimming removed 3 bases from V and 9 bases from J, with 4 bases in between. The CDR3 length is 10 residues. Looked up from germline, CDR1 is SGHTA and CDR2 is FQGNSA. The CDR3 DNA reads TGTGCCAGCAGCTTGGTAACGCAGTATTTT. Protein sequence: CASSLVTQYF.

There are a few counts of this clonotype. The chain combines TRBV7-8 with TRBJ1-3; D is undetermined. V was trimmed by 5 bases and J by 0 bases, leaving 8 bases between them. This CDR3 region has 14 residues. Germline V gene lookup returns CDR1 SGHVS and CDR2 FQNEAQ. CDR3 in DNA: TGTGCCAGCAGCCTTCCGGGCTCTGGAAACACCATATATTTT. Translating it yields CASSLPGSGNTIYF.

This clonotype occurred many times. V is TRBV30 and J is TRBJ1-1; possibly TRBD1 for D (5 bases). Germline V gene sequence: CDR1 GTSNPN, CDR2 SVGIG (reference sequence). CDR3 length: 14 amino acids. Deletions cut 6 bases from V and 6 bases from J, with 20 bases between. CDR3 sequence: CACGLFRVGPEAFF. The CDR3 DNA follows: TGTGCCTGCGGATTATTCAGGGTAGGGCCTGAAGCTTTCTTT.

This clonotype was seen ten or more times. The genes are TRBV28 and TRBJ2-4; 7 positions match TRBD2. The CDR3 length is 13 residues. V trimming: 5 bases; J trimming: 5 bases; junction bases outside the gene matches: 3. Looked up from germline, CDR1 is MDHEN and CDR2 is SYDVKM. CDR3: CASSGLVENIQYF. The CDR3 region has the DNA TGTGCCAGCAGTGGACTAGTGGAAAACATTCAGTACTTC.

V is TRBV7-2 and J is TRBJ2-5, with 13 bases identical to TRBD2. V lost 1 base, J lost 1 base, and 3 bases stayed unmatched. Per the germline V gene, CDR1 is SGHTA and CDR2 is FQGNSA. CDR3 length: 17 amino acids. CDR3: CASSLGWTSGGQETQYF. CDR3 DNA: TGTGCCAGCAGCTTAGGGTGGACTAGCGGGGGCCAAGAGACCCAGTACTTC.

The chain couples TRBV7-3 to TRBJ2-3, with TRBD2 identical over 8 bases. CDR1 SGHTA and CDR2 FQGTGA come from the germline V gene. The CDR3 spans 16 residues. J lost 5 bases, V lost 4 bases, and 11 bases had no gene match. Here the CDR3 DNA reads TGTGCCAGCAGCTCCCACACAGCGGGAGTTGGAGATACGCAGTATTTT. Protein sequence: CASSSHTAGVGDTQYF.

This clonotype was seen many times. V usage is TRBV4-3 and J usage is TRBJ2-7; weak D call: TRBD1 (6 bases). The V end was cut by 3 bases, the J end by 1 base, with 7 bases between. The CDR3 is made up of 13 amino acids. CDR1 LGHNA and CDR2 YSLEER come from the germline V gene. As DNA, the CDR3 is TGCGCCAGCAGCCAGGACAGATCCTACGAGCAGTACTTC. Translation: CASSQDRSYEQYF.

Only a few counts were recorded for this clonotype. The chain uses TRBV6-1 and TRBJ1-6; 7 positions agree with TRBD1. V lost 4 bases, J lost 11 bases, and 5 bases stayed unmatched. This CDR3 comprises 13 residues. CDR1 is MNHNS and CDR2 is SASEGT in the germline V gene. This chain's CDR3 is CASSAGTETPLHF. The CDR3 region has the DNA TGTGCCAGCAGTGCCGGGACAGAGACACCCCTCCACTTT.

This clonotype was detected ten times or more. The genes are TRBV7-2 and TRBJ1-3; D gene uncertain. Germline lookup yields CDR1 SGHTA and CDR2 FQGNSA. The CDR3 totals 13 residues. With 6 bases removed from V and 1 base from J, the gap between germline ends came to 7 bases. CDR3 loop: CASSRDSGNTIYF. DNA of the CDR3: TGTGCCAGCAGTAGGGATTCTGGAAACACCATATATTTT.

This clonotype was seen a handful of times. V is TRBV4-1 and J is TRBJ1-2; D unresolved. The ends were cut back, 4 bases at V and 3 bases at J, with 9 bases in the middle. CDR1 and CDR2 (germline): MGHRA, YSYEKL. This CDR3 is 13 amino acids long. The CDR3 is CASSPNKDYGYTF. In DNA form, the CDR3 reads TGCGCCAGCAGCCCAAACAAGGACTATGGCTACACCTTC.

This clonotype was detected only a few times. The chain employs TRBV3-1 and TRBJ2-7, with a possible D match to TRBD2 (6 bases). The end of the DNA is better explained by TRBJ2-1, so the J call may be wrong. Looked up from germline, CDR1 is LGHDT and CDR2 is YNNKEL (reference sequence). The CDR3 covers 16 residues. The CDR3 DNA reads TGTGCCAGCAGCCCACCGGGACTCCGGAGCTCCTACGAGCAGTTCTTC. It encodes CASSPPGLRSSYEQFF.

This clonotype was seen ten or more times. This chain connects TRBV24-1 to TRBJ1-2; TRBD1 matches 9 bases. CDR1 and CDR2 from the germline V gene are KGHDR and SFDVKD. The V gene end was trimmed by 4 bases and the J gene end by 7 bases; junction bases not matched to a gene: 6. The length of the CDR3 is 14 residues. In nucleotides, the CDR3 is TGTGCCACCAGTGACTGGGACAGGGTGGCTGGCTACACCTTC. It codes for CATSDWDRVAGYTF.

This clonotype was seen a few times. The junction and the germline gene differ at one end; a read error may be behind it. The chain is built from TRBV18 and TRBJ2-7, with D perhaps being TRBD1 or TRBD2 (5 bases each). CDR1 and CDR2 from the germline V gene are KGHSH and LQKENI. This CDR3 contains 16 residues. CDR3 in amino acids: CASSPPGTSSSCEQYF. DNA of the CDR3: TGTGCCAGCTCACCACCAGGGACGTCGAGCTCCTGCGAGCAGTACTTC. Filled out from reference TRBV18 and TRBJ2-7, the complete variable domain reads NAGVMQNPRHLVRRRGQEARLRCSPMKGHSHVYWYRQLPEEGLKFMVYLQKENIIDESGMPKERFSAEFPKEGPSILRIQQVVRGDSAAYFCASSPPGTSSSCEQYFGPGTRLTVT.

This chain links TRBV9 with TRBJ1-2; D remains ambiguous. The germline V gene has CDR1 SGDLS and CDR2 YYNGEE. Trimming took 5 bases from V and 8 from J, leaving 13 bases between them. This CDR3 contains 12 residues. The CDR3 is CASSHSVWGYTF. The CDR3 DNA follows: TGTGCCAGCAGTCACTCTGTCTGGGGCTACACCTTC.

This clonotype came up a few times. A single base separates this from a much larger clone, so it may be a read error. The chain joins TRBV12-3 or TRBV12-4 to TRBJ1-5; D is unresolved. This CDR3 contains 15 residues. The CDR3 bases are TGTGCCAGCAGTTACTCATCGACAAAAGCCCAGCCCCGGCATTTT. This encodes CASSYSSTKAQPRHF.